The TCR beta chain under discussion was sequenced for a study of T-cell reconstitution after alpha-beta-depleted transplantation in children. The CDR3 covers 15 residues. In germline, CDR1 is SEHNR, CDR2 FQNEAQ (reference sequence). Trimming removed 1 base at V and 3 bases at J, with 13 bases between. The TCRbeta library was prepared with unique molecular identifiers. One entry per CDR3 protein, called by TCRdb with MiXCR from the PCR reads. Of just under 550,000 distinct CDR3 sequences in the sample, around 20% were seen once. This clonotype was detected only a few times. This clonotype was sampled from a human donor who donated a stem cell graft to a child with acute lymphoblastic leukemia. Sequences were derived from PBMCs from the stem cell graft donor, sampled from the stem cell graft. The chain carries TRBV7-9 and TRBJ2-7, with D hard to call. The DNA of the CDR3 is TGTGCCAGCAGCTTAGGAGATTTGATAAACTACGAGCAGTACTTC. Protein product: CASSLGDLINYEQYF.